This T cell receptor (beta chain) was recorded in a study of beta chain features in type 1 diabetes. Regarding the study as a whole: Among all four CD4+ subsets, Type 1 diabetes patients had TCRB CDR3s that were moderately but significantly shorter.

CD4+ cells of the naive, central memory, regulatory and stem cell-like memory types were sorted via CD45RO/CCR7/CD25/CD127/CD95/CD27. All of the isolated RNA was reverse transcribed, so expressed TCRB transcripts were sequenced. Repertoires were generated with immunoSEQ multiplex PCR, while TCRdb's copy carries only in-frame clones and drops some. Here the sample spans about 650,000 clones, 9.5% to 15% being singletons. The CDR3 extends over 12 amino acids. V was shortened by 8 bases and J by 8 bases, with 15 bases between the two germline ends. From germline, CDR1 is MNHNY and CDR2 SVGAGI (reference sequence). A few counts support this clone. Its antigen is unknown.

Sequenced material: naive CD4+ T cells from blood. The chain is built from TRBV6-6 and TRBJ1-2; a weak D match, TRBD1 (6 bases). This TCR was recovered from a man under 40 with type 1 diabetes. CDR3 DNA sequence: TGTGCCAGCGAGAACAGGGACGGCGGCTACACCTTC. Translation: CASENRDGGYTF.